This TCR beta chain is from a study of blood T cell repertoires in COVID-19. In the source study's methods: Amplification with reference gene primers provided the estimates of nucleated cell counts. The protocol was immunoSEQ multiplex PCR, while the TCRdb copy is restricted to in-frame clones and leaves out a portion. V and J calls and clone size are as listed in that table; D and trimming were resolved from the DNA. Of about 360,000 clones listed, around 87% are singletons. Trimming removed 2 bases at V and 3 bases at J, with 11 bases between. Germline CDR1 MDHEN, CDR2 SYDVKM. The CDR3 loop spans 15 amino acids.

The chain employs TRBV28 and TRBJ2-1; D might be TRBD2 (6 bases). This receptor was obtained from a human donor in a cohort sampled during active COVID-19. The sample taken for sequencing was peripheral blood. CDR3 in amino acids: CASSLGTRGYNEQFF. CDR3 DNA sequence: TGTGCCAGCAGTTTAGGTACGCGGGGCTACAATGAGCAGTTCTTC.